One and the same sample provided the 11 T cell receptor beta chains below, sequenced in a study of T cells in Graves' hyperthyroidism and ophthalmopathy. The TCR beta CDR3 regions underwent amplification using RNA transcripts as the source. The study used the HTBI primer set for a first-round RT-PCR of the TCR CDR3. TCRdb itself ran the multiplex PCR reads through MiXCR, one entry per CDR3 protein. Here the sample spans around 200,000 distinct CDR3 sequences, over 15% being singletons. The specimen was blood. The receptors originated from a woman aged 45-59 years with Graves' hyperthyroidism.

This clonotype appeared many times. This chain uses TRBV7-2 with TRBJ2-5; D is ambiguous. CDR3 length: 13 residues. Germline CDR1 and CDR2: SGHTA and FQGNSA. The ends were cut back, 3 bases at V and 1 base at J, with 6 bases in the middle. The CDR3 is CASSFSIQETQYF. Written as DNA, the CDR3 is TGTGCCAGCAGCTTCTCAATCCAAGAGACCCAGTACTTC.

In its sample, this clonotype was seen many times. The V gene is TRBV4-1, the J gene TRBJ1-1, with 8 positions matching TRBD1. This CDR3 has 14 residues. The J segment lost 4 bases and the V segment lost 0 bases, leaving 1 base of the junction unmatched. Germline lookup yields CDR1 MGHRA and CDR2 YSYEKL. The CDR3 region is CASSQDRGPTEAFF. The CDR3 coding sequence is TGCGCCAGCAGCCAAGACAGGGGGCCCACTGAAGCTTTCTTT.

This clonotype was counted many times. This sequence joins TRBV28 and TRBJ2-1; 11 positions match TRBD2. Trimming removed 5 bases from V and 7 bases from J; junction bases left unmatched: 7. Per germline, CDR1 MDHEN and CDR2 SYDVKM. The CDR3 runs 15 residues. For the CDR3, the DNA is TGTGCCAGCAGTCCGTTAGCGGGGGGGCCAAATGAGCAGTTCTTC. It specifies CASSPLAGGPNEQFF.

This clonotype was picked up many times. The CDR3 DNA reads TGTGCCAGCAGAGGGGGACCGGAAGAGACCCAGTACTTC. It codes for CASRGGPEETQYF. This chain uses TRBV3-1 with TRBJ2-5, with a tentative D call TRBD1 (6 bases). The CDR3 has 13 amino acids. Germline-derived CDR1 and CDR2 are LGHDT and YNNKEL (reference sequence). The ends were cut back, 6 bases at V and 3 bases at J, with 11 bases in the middle.

There are many counts of this clonotype. The V gene is TRBV12-3 or TRBV12-4, the J gene TRBJ1-2; the D gene is possibly TRBD1 (5 bases). V lost 5 bases to trimming and J lost 2 bases, with 12 bases between them. This CDR3 spans 14 amino acids. CDR3 sequence (DNA): TGTGCCAGCAGTCTAATGGGGGAGAACTATGGCTACACCTTC. It is translated as CASSLMGENYGYTF.

V gene TRBV3-1 combines with J gene TRBJ2-3; TRBD2 matches at 11 bases. The CDR3 has 16 amino acids. Trimming took 3 bases from V and 5 from J; bases not matched to a gene: 7. Germline V gives CDR1 LGHDT, CDR2 YNNKEL (reference sequence). Here the CDR3 DNA reads TGTGCCAGCAGCCAGATAGCGGGGGGGCCTCGAGATACGCAGTATTTT. The encoded protein is CASSQIAGGPRDTQYF.

In its sample, this clonotype was seen many times. The chain has TRBV7-9 and TRBJ1-1; no clear D. There are 12 residues in the CDR3. With 6 bases removed from V and 4 bases from J, the gap between germline ends came to 9 bases. Germline CDR1 SEHNR, CDR2 FQNEAQ (reference sequence). The CDR3 nucleotides are TGTGCCAGCAGGACGCTATCCACTGAAGCTTTCTTT. This sequence encodes CASRTLSTEAFF.

The table lists this clonotype with many counts. This chain joins TRBV3-1 and TRBJ1-6; 9 nucleotides agree with TRBD1. The CDR3 has 15 amino acids. Germline V gives CDR1 LGHDT, CDR2 YNNKEL (reference sequence). V dropped 1 base and J dropped 8; count of bases not matched to a gene: 3. This chain's CDR3 is CASSQGDRVHSPLHF. The DNA of the CDR3 is TGTGCCAGCAGCCAAGGGGACAGGGTTCATTCACCCCTCCACTTT.

This clonotype was recorded at least ten times. The rearrangement uses TRBV6-1 and TRBJ1-2; 9 bases fit TRBD1. The CDR3 is 14 residues long. Germline lookup yields CDR1 MNHNS and CDR2 SASEGT. J lost 7 bases, V lost 8 bases, and 11 bases had no gene match. The CDR3, as DNA: TGTGCCAGCCTTATTAAGGACAGGGGAGGTGGCTACACCTTC. Translation gives CASLIKDRGGGYTF.

This clonotype occurred many times. The chain recombines TRBV27 with TRBJ2-5; D not certain. Germline loops: CDR1 MNHEY, CDR2 SMNVEV (reference sequence). The V gene lost 5 bases and the J gene lost 1 base, with 8 bases spanning the gap. The CDR3 runs to 13 residues. CDR3 coding DNA: TGTGCCAGCAGTCCCTACCTCCAAGAGACCCAGTACTTC. It translates to CASSPYLQETQYF.

This CDR3 is CASSSRTTRVETQYF. The CDR3 region has the DNA TGTGCCAGCAGTTCCAGGACTACCAGGGTAGAGACCCAGTACTTC. The V gene is TRBV6-1, the J gene TRBJ2-5, with D tentatively TRBD2 (6 bases). Trimming stripped 5 bases from V and 4 bases from J, with 17 bases between. The V gene's germline CDR1 is MNHNS and CDR2 SASEGT. The CDR3 totals 15 residues.